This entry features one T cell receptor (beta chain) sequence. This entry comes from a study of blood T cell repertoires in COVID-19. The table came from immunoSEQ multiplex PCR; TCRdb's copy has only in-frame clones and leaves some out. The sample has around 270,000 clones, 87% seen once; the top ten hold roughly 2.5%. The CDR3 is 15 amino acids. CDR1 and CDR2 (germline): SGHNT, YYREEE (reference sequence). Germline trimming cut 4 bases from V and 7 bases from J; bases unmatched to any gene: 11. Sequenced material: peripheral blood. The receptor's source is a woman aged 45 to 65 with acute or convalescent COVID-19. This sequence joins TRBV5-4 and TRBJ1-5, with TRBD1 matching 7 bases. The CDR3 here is CASSKDGQDRQPQHF. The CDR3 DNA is TGTGCCAGCAGCAAAGATGGACAGGACCGACAGCCCCAGCATTTT.